The 19 T cell receptor beta chains listed next were all sequenced from one sample in a study of cytomegalovirus exposure and HLA in healthy donors. PCR primers comprised 60 Vbeta and 13 Jbeta primers. Clones were read by immunoSEQ multiplex PCR, and TCRdb kept only the in-frame ones, dropping some. The table has tens of thousands of clones, about 75% seen once. The sample taken for sequencing was PBMCs. These receptors originate from a middle-aged man in good health and CMV-seronegative.

The chain recombines TRBV5-1 with TRBJ1-4; TRBD1 might be the D (5 bases). Germline loops: CDR1 SGHRS, CDR2 YFSETQ. The CDR3 is made up of 18 amino acids. V lost 0 bases and J 3 bases, leaving 18 bases between the germline ends. CDR3 amino acids: CASSLAVTGDQSNEKLFF. The CDR3 nucleotides are TGCGCCAGCAGCTTGGCTGTAACGGGGGATCAGTCTAATGAAAAACTGTTTTTT.

V gene TRBV5-1 combines with J gene TRBJ2-2, with 7 bases that match TRBD1. V dropped 0 bases and J dropped 2; count of bases not matched to a gene: 4. The germline CDR1 and CDR2 sequences are SGHRS and YFSETQ. This CDR3 has 16 residues. CDR3 DNA sequence: TGCGCCAGCAGCTTGGGACAGGGACCTAACACCGGGGAGCTGTTTTTT. This sequence encodes CASSLGQGPNTGELFF.

This clone was recorded once. The chain recombines TRBV19 with TRBJ1-3, with TRBD1 matching 8 bases. The CDR3 is 15 residues long. Trimming cost V 4 bases and J 0 bases; bases outside gene matches: 2. Germline assignment: CDR1 LNHDA and CDR2 SQIVND (reference sequence). CDR3 DNA sequence: TGTGCCAGTAGTACAACAGGGGGCTCTGGAAACACCATATATTTT. It yields the protein CASSTTGGSGNTIYF.

The chain joins TRBV7-2 to TRBJ1-6; 10 bases map to TRBD1. This CDR3 has 15 amino acids. The V segment lost 3 bases and the J segment 10 bases; nucleotides outside the gene matches: 6. CDR1 is SGHTA and CDR2 is FQGNSA in the germline V gene. For the CDR3, the DNA is TGTGCCAGCAGCTTGGACAGGGGGAAGCGATCACCCCTCCACTTT. Its translation: CASSLDRGKRSPLHF.

The V and J genes are TRBV18 and TRBJ1-2; D gene uncertain. The CDR3 sequence is 13 residues long. With 3 bases removed from V and 5 bases from J, the gap between germline ends came to 10 bases. Germline V gives CDR1 KGHSH, CDR2 LQKENI. This CDR3 reads CASSPEDAYGYTF. The CDR3 nucleotides are TGTGCCAGCTCACCTGAGGATGCATATGGCTACACCTTC.

In its sample, this clone was seen a few times. The V call is TRBV7-2, the J call TRBJ1-2; D gene uncertain. Trimming removed 1 base from V and 7 bases from J, with 10 bases in between. The CDR3 runs 13 residues. Germline CDR1 and CDR2: SGHTA and FQGNSA. CDR3 sequence reads: CASSLGLIVGYTF. The CDR3 coding sequence is TGTGCCAGCAGCTTAGGTCTGATAGTTGGCTACACCTTC.

The V gene is TRBV5-5, the J gene TRBJ1-4; D not resolved. This CDR3 has 16 amino acids. With 1 base removed from V and 0 bases from J, the gap between germline ends came to 10 bases. CDR1 is SGHKS, CDR2 YYEKEE, per germline (reference sequence). The CDR3 DNA follows: TGTGCCAGCAGCTTGCGTAGCCGGTCAACTAATGAAAAACTGTTTTTT. This codes for CASSLRSRSTNEKLFF. Full variable domain (rest looked up from reference TRBV5-5 and TRBJ1-4): DAGVTQSPTHLIKTRGQQVTLRCSPISGHKSVSWYQQVLGQGPQFIFQYYEKEERGRGNFPDRFSARQFPNYSSELNVNALLLGDSALYLCASSLRSRSTNEKLFFGSGTQLSVL.

V usage is TRBV4-1 and J usage is TRBJ2-5, with D unresolved. Trimming removed 0 bases at V and 5 bases at J, with 16 bases between. Germline values: CDR1 MGHRA, CDR2 YSYEKL. The CDR3 is 16 amino acids. In DNA form, the CDR3 reads TGCGCCAGCAGCCAAGATCTACAGCTCTTAAGGGAGACCCAGTACTTC. This sequence encodes CASSQDLQLLRETQYF.

This CDR3 is CASPPGGGRNTEAFF. DNA for the CDR3: TGTGCCAGCCCACCCGGAGGAGGCCGGAACACTGAAGCTTTCTTT. The rearrangement uses TRBV6-1 and TRBJ1-1; D gene unclear. From germline, CDR1 is MNHNS and CDR2 SASEGT. The V gene lost 8 bases and the J gene lost 1 base, with 17 bases spanning the gap. The CDR3 is 15 amino acids.

J is TRBJ2-1 and V is TRBV25-1; 7 nucleotides agree with TRBD2. Trimming took 8 bases from V and 8 from J; bases not matched to a gene: 18. Germline V gene lookup returns CDR1 MGHDK and CDR2 SYGVNS. There are 16 residues in the CDR3. The CDR3 coding sequence is TGTGCCAGCTCCAATCGAGGAGCGGGAAGGGCCGATGAGCAGTTCTTC. It encodes CASSNRGAGRADEQFF.

This chain uses TRBV7-9 with TRBJ1-3; D might be TRBD1 (6 bases). This CDR3 region has 17 residues. Per the germline V gene, CDR1 is SEHNR and CDR2 is FQNEAQ (reference sequence). With 6 bases removed from V and 0 bases from J, the gap between germline ends came to 18 bases. CDR3 amino acids: CASSRYLGGDSGNTIYF. CDR3 nucleotides: TGTGCCAGCAGTCGATATTTAGGGGGAGACTCTGGAAACACCATATATTTT.

The chain recombines TRBV29-1 with TRBJ1-1; D ambiguous. V shed 4 bases and J shed 0 bases, with 12 bases lying between them. The CDR3 loop spans 14 amino acids. CDR1 SQVTM and CDR2 ANQGSEA come from the germline V gene. CDR3 in DNA: TGCAGCGTTGTGCCCGAGCCCATGAACACTGAAGCTTTCTTT. Protein product: CSVVPEPMNTEAFF.

V and J are TRBV2 and TRBJ1-6; TRBD1 matches 7 bases. This CDR3 comprises 14 residues. J lost 5 bases, V lost 6 bases, and 4 bases had no gene match. CDR1 SNHLY and CDR2 FYNNEI come from the germline V gene. CDR3 protein: CASSEDRNNSPLHF. The CDR3, as DNA: TGTGCCAGCAGCGAGGACAGGAATAATTCACCCCTCCACTTT.

This chain links TRBV6-1 with TRBJ1-3; 7 nucleotides line up with TRBD1. J lost 4 bases, V lost 3 bases, and 6 bases had no gene match. The CDR3 runs to 15 residues. Germline values: CDR1 MNHNS, CDR2 SASEGT. This CDR3 is CASSDLTGSGNTIYF. The CDR3 coding sequence is TGTGCCAGCAGTGACTTGACAGGGAGCGGAAACACCATATATTTT.

J is TRBJ2-7 and V is TRBV30; tentatively, D is TRBD1 (5 bases). V was clipped by 3 bases and J by 5 bases, with 11 bases between them. Germline CDR1 and CDR2: GTSNPN and SVGIG (reference sequence). CDR3 length equals 12 residues. This chain's CDR3 is CAWSWQGNEQYF. CDR3 coding DNA: TGTGCCTGGAGCTGGCAGGGAAACGAGCAGTACTTC.

V is TRBV7-9 and J is TRBJ2-3, with D perhaps matching TRBD1 (7 bases). V gave up 4 bases and J gave up 4 bases, with 15 bases separating them. The CDR3 length is 15 residues. The germline V gene encodes CDR1 SEHNR and CDR2 FQNEAQ (reference sequence). The DNA for the CDR3 is TGTGCCAGCAGCTCCCAGGGGGGTTCGGCAGATACGCAGTATTTT. It codes for CASSSQGGSADTQYF.

As DNA, the CDR3 is TGTGCCCCTATCCCGCCGCGCAATCAGCCCCAGCATTTT. Residues: CAPIPPRNQPQHF. This chain uses TRBV6-7 with TRBJ1-5; D ambiguous. TRBV6-7 belongs to the ORF category, with a function that is uncertain. V was trimmed by 11 bases and J by 2 bases, leaving 13 bases between them. This CDR3 is 13 amino acids long.

The V gene is TRBV6-6, the J gene TRBJ1-1; 10 bases align to TRBD1. Unmatched junction bases numbered 5, after V lost 6 bases and J lost 4 bases. This CDR3 comprises 14 residues. From germline, CDR1 is MNHNY and CDR2 SVGAGI (reference sequence). In nucleotides, the CDR3 is TGTGCCAGCAGCCAGGACAGGGGGAGCACTGAAGCTTTCTTT. It encodes CASSQDRGSTEAFF.

There are a few counts of this clone. The V call is TRBV6-5, the J call TRBJ1-5; D gene uncertain. The CDR3 is made up of 14 amino acids. V dropped 6 bases and J dropped 1 base, with 10 bases sitting between them. Looked up from germline, CDR1 is MNHEY and CDR2 is SVGAGI. CDR3: CASRQSWSNQPQHF. The DNA of the CDR3 is TGTGCCAGCAGACAATCCTGGAGCAATCAGCCCCAGCATTTT.